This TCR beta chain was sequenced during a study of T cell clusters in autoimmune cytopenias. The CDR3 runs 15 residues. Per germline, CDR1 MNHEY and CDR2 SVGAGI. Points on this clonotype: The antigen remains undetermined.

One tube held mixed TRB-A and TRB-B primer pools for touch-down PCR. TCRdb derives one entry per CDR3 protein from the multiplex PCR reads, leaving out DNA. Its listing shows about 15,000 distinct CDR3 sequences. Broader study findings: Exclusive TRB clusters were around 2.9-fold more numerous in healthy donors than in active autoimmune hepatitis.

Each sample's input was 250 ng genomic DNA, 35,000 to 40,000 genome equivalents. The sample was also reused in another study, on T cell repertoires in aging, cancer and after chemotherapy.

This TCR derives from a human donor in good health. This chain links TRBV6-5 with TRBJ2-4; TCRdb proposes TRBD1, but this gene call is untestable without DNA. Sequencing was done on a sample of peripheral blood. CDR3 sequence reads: CASSDRGLAKNIQYF.